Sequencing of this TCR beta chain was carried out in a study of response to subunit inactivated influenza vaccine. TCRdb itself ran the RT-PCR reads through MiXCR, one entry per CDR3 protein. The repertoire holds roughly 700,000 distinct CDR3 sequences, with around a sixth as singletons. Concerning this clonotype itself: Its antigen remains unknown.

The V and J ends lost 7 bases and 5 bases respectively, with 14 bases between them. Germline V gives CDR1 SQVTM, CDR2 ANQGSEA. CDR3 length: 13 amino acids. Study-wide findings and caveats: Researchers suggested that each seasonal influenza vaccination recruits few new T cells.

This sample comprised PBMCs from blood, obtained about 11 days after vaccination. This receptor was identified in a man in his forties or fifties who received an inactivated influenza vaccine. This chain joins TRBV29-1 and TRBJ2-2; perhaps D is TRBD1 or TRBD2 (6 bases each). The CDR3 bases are TGCAGCGGCGGAGGAGGGGGGACCGGGGAGCTGTTTTTT. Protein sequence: CSGGGGGTGELFF.